This T cell receptor beta chain derives from a study of T cell changes during pregnancy in multiple sclerosis. Regarding this clone: This specimen includes other DNA sequences encoding the same CDR3.

Measured with immunoSEQ multiplex PCR; TCRdb has only the in-frame clones, and not every one. The top ten clones hold 2.2% of a sample with 70,000 to 95,000 clones, around 93% of them seen once. CDR1 is SGHNT, CDR2 YENEEA, per germline. This CDR3 has 14 amino acids. With V trimmed by 5 bases and J by 7 bases, 7 bases remained unmatched. The sequence came from a female donor with multiple sclerosis, enrolled in a pregnancy study. The chain recombines TRBV11-3 with TRBJ2-1; 8 bases are shared with TRBD2. Specimen: peripheral blood, collected in the third trimester of pregnancy. CDR3 DNA sequence: TGTGCCAGCAGCCTAGGACTAGCAGGTAATGAGCAGTTCTTC. Its protein is CASSLGLAGNEQFF. Based on the CDR3 plus reference TRBV11-3 and TRBJ2-1, the full variable domain is EAGVVQSPRYKIIEKKQPVAFWCNPISGHNTLYWYLQNLGQGPELLIRYENEEAVDDSQLPKDRFSAERLKGVDSTLKIQPAELGDSAVYLCASSLGLAGNEQFFGPGTRLTVL.